These 2 T cell receptor beta chains came from one sample sequenced in a study of blood T cell repertoires in COVID-19 (TCRdb year 2020). The library was built by means of the immunoSEQ multiplex PCR assay. This is the immuneACCESS table as TCRdb keeps it, with only in-frame sequences that have V and J called. A part of the clones is gone; compared with another copy, unresolved V genes explain less than half, and the rest is unexplained. A total of around 300,000 clones appear in this sample, 75% to 90% of them only once. The top ten hold 2% to 3% of the sample. Input material: PBMCs or T cells enriched from blood (not recorded which). These receptors all come from a woman aged 50 to 65 who had recovered from COVID-19.

The chain couples TRBV4-2 to TRBJ1-1, with a tentative D call TRBD1 (5 bases). Germline V gene sequence: CDR1 LGHNA, CDR2 YNFKEQ. This CDR3 spans 16 amino acids. V gave up 4 bases and J gave up 0 bases, with 15 bases separating them. For the CDR3, the DNA is TGTGCCAGCAGCCTATCCCGAGGACAATTGAACACTGAAGCTTTCTTT. Residues: CASSLSRGQLNTEAFF.

V and J are TRBV7-2 and TRBJ2-1; 9 bases agree with TRBD2. Looked up from germline, CDR1 is SGHTA and CDR2 is FQGNSA. V shed 1 base and J 7 bases; nucleotides not matched to a gene: 2. The CDR3 covers 14 residues. The CDR3 region is CASSLELAGNEQFF. DNA of the CDR3: TGTGCCAGCAGCTTAGAGCTAGCGGGAAATGAGCAGTTCTTC.